This T cell receptor (delta chain) was documented in a study of gamma-delta chains in newborns, infants, children. TCRdb reprocessed the reads through CATT. The sample lists 10,000 to 13,000 delta-chain clones; about 9.4% were seen once. This CDR3 region has 22 residues. Germline V gene lookup returns CDR1 TSWWSYY and CDR2 QGS. The germline V and J ends were trimmed by 6 bases and 1 base, with 36 bases remaining between them. Only a few counts were recorded for this clone. The J gene is TRDJ1, the V gene TRDV1; D uncertain. The source material was blood. This clonotype originated in a child who was a newborn, infant or young child, either healthy, febrile or measles-vaccinated (not recorded which). The CDR3 nucleotides are TGTGCTCTTGGTCCCTGGCCTCCAGGGGCCAATCCAAGAAGGGGCGCCACCGATAAACTCATCTTT. Translation gives CALGPWPPGANPRRGATDKLIF.